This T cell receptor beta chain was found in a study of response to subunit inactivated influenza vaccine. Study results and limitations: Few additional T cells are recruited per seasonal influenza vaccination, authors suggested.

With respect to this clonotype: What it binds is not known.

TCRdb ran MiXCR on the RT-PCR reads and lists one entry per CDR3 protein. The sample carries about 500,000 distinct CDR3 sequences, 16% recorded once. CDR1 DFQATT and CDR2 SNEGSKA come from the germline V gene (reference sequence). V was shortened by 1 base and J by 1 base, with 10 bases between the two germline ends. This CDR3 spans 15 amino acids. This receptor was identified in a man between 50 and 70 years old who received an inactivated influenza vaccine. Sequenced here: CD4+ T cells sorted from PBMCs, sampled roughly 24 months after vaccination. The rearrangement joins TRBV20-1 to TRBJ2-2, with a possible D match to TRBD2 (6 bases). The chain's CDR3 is CSARASDKNTGELFF. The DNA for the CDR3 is TGCAGTGCTAGAGCTAGCGACAAGAACACCGGGGAGCTGTTTTTT.